A selection of T cell receptor beta chains follows, all from one sample in a study of blood T cell repertoires in COVID-19. TCRdb's copy holds only in-frame clones and misses some; the assay was immunoSEQ multiplex PCR. The sample holds under 200,000 clones, roughly nine tenths seen once. The sample taken for sequencing was peripheral blood. The source of these receptors is a man aged 60 to 75 with active or convalescent COVID-19. Both conserved end residues are part of each CDR3. Each record gives: J gene, D gene, V gene, clone size, CDR3 DNA, CDR3 protein. A D gene is named only where the DNA matches it firmly. Clone sizes are given selectively: once, few, many, or a class where the clone is expanded.

TRBJ2-7,NA,TRBV6-6,NA,TGTGCCAGCAGTCTACAGGGAGTCGGATCCTACGAGCAGTACTTC,CASSLQGVGSYEQYF
TRBJ2-3,NA,TRBV10-3,NA,TGTGCCATCAGCTCGAGCGGTAGAGACACAGATACGCAGTATTTT,CAISSSGRDTDTQYF
TRBJ2-3,NA,TRBV2,NA,TGTGCCAGCAGTGAAGTCGCAGATACGCAGTATTTT,CASSEVADTQYF
TRBJ2-2,NA,TRBV7-3,NA,TGTGCCAGCAGCGCAGGGGCGAACACCGGGGAGCTGTTTTTT,CASSAGANTGELFF
TRBJ2-3,NA,TRBV11-2,NA,TGTGCCAGCAGCCCTCGCCAACAGGGCACAGATACGCAGTATTTT,CASSPRQQGTDTQYF
TRBJ2-3,NA,TRBV6-5,NA,TGTGCCAGCAGGGGCCGGGGAGCTAGCACAGATACGCAGTATTTT,CASRGRGASTDTQYF
TRBJ1-1,TRBD1,TRBV12-3/TRBV12-4,NA,TGTGCCAGCAGTTCGACAGGGATCACTGAAGCTTTCTTT,CASSSTGITEAFF
TRBJ2-2,NA,TRBV3-1/TRBV3-2,NA,TGTGCCAGCAGAAGTGGGGGGGCAAGCGGGGAGCTGTTTTTT,CASRSGGASGELFF
TRBJ1-2,NA,TRBV28,once,TGTGCCAGCAGTCCCCCCGATGCAGGGGCCTATGGCTACACCTTC,CASSPPDAGAYGYTF
TRBJ2-2,NA,TRBV19,NA,TGTGCCAGTAGTATACCGGGGTCCACCGGGGAGCTGTTTTTT,CASSIPGSTGELFF
TRBJ1-6,NA,TRBV5-1,NA,TGCGCCAGCAGACCCAGGGAGGAGTCACCCCTCCACTTT,CASRPREESPLHF
TRBJ1-2,TRBD1,TRBV7-6,few,TGTGCCAGCAGCCCGCGGACAGGGCTGGGCTATGGCTACACCTTC,CASSPRTGLGYGYTF
TRBJ2-2,TRBD2,TRBV25-1,NA,TGTGCCAGCAGGGGGGAGGGAAGTTCCACCGGGGAGCTGTTTTTT,CASRGEGSSTGELFF
TRBJ1-2,NA,TRBV12-3/TRBV12-4,NA,TGTGCCAGCAGTTTCGGAGTCGCTTATGGCTACACCTTC,CASSFGVAYGYTF
TRBJ2-7,NA,TRBV15,NA,TGTGCCACCAGCAGCCGACAAGGCCACTACGAGCAGTACTTC,CATSSRQGHYEQYF
TRBJ2-5,TRBD2,TRBV18,NA,TGTGCCAGCTCACCCGGACTAGCGGGGGGCCAAGAGACCCAGTACTTC,CASSPGLAGGQETQYF
TRBJ1-3,TRBD1,TRBV13,NA,TGTGCCAGCAGCATCAGGACAGGGTTTAGACTCTCTGGAAACACCATATATTTT,CASSIRTGFRLSGNTIYF
TRBJ2-7,TRBD2,TRBV14,few,TGTGCCAGCAGCGAACTAGCGGGGGGTAGATCAGGCTCCTACGAGCAGTACTTC,CASSELAGGRSGSYEQYF
TRBJ2-1,NA,TRBV6-6,few,TGTGCCAGCAGTTGGAGGGGTGAGCAGTTCTTC,CASSWRGEQFF
TRBJ2-7,NA,TRBV18,NA,TGTGCCAGCTCACCCGGGTCAGGGACTTACGAGCAGTACTTC,CASSPGSGTYEQYF
TRBJ1-1,NA,TRBV2,NA,TGTGCCAGCAGGGTGGGCGGGGGAATCGCTGAAGCTTTCTTT,CASRVGGGIAEAFF
TRBJ2-5,TRBD2,TRBV9,NA,TGTGCCAGCAGCGAAAACCCCCTAGCGGGGGGGCGAGAGACCCAGTACTTC,CASSENPLAGGRETQYF
TRBJ1-6,NA,TRBV7-9,NA,TGTGCCAGCAGCTTAGAGTCGGCCCGAGGGAATTCACCCCTCCACTTT,CASSLESARGNSPLHF
TRBJ1-6,NA,TRBV5-6,NA,TGTGCCAGCAGCTTACCCGGTGCTCTTAATTCACCCCTCCACTTT,CASSLPGALNSPLHF
TRBJ2-2,TRBD1,TRBV7-9,NA,TGTGCCATCGAGCAGGGGGTGAACACCGGGGAGCTGTTTTTT,CAIEQGVNTGELFF
TRBJ2-2,NA,TRBV3-1/TRBV3-2,NA,TGTGCCAGCAGCCAAGAGGGGGCGGGCACCGGGGAGCTGTTTTTT,CASSQEGAGTGELFF
TRBJ2-7,NA,TRBV12-3/TRBV12-4,NA,TGTGCCAGCAAAACCGGGACAAATTACGAGCAGTACTTC,CASKTGTNYEQYF
TRBJ1-4,TRBD1,TRBV2,NA,TGTGCCAGCAGCCCACAGGGGGCCAGTGAAAAACTGTTTTTT,CASSPQGASEKLFF
TRBJ1-3,NA,TRBV15,NA,TGTGCCACCAGCAGTAACAGGCCTGGAGACACCATATATTTT,CATSSNRPGDTIYF
TRBJ2-2,TRBD2,TRBV5-1,NA,TGCGCCAGCAGCTTGGGCGGGGGACCCAACACCGGGGAGCTGTTTTTT,CASSLGGGPNTGELFF
TRBJ1-1,TRBD1,TRBV7-3,NA,TGTGCCAGCAGCTCGAGGCGCACCACAGGGGGCGACACTGAAGCTTTCTTT,CASSSRRTTGGDTEAFF
TRBJ2-7,NA,TRBV6-5,NA,TGTGCCAGCAGTTCCTACTACGAGCAGTACTTC,CASSSYYEQYF
TRBJ1-2,NA,TRBV18,NA,TGTGCCAGCTCACCATCCGGGGGAGGCTATGGCTACACCTTC,CASSPSGGGYGYTF
TRBJ2-5,TRBD2,TRBV19,NA,TGTGCCAGTAGTATAGGACTGGCTAGCGGGGGGGGAGAGACCCAGTACTTC,CASSIGLASGGGETQYF
TRBJ1-2,NA,TRBV30,NA,TGTGCCTGGGGCCTTGGCTATGGCTACACCTTC,CAWGLGYGYTF
TRBJ2-5,TRBD2,TRBV7-8,NA,TGTGCCAGCAGCTTTGGACTAGCTCAAGAGACCCAGTACTTC,CASSFGLAQETQYF
TRBJ2-5,TRBD1,TRBV5-1,NA,TGCGCCAGCAGCCCGACAGGGGTGGAGACCCAGTACTTC,CASSPTGVETQYF
TRBJ2-4,NA,TRBV29-1,NA,TGCAGCGTCGTGCAGGGGCGTAGCAAAAACATTCAGTACTTC,CSVVQGRSKNIQYF
TRBJ2-7,NA,TRBV7-9,NA,TGTGCCAGCAGCTTAAAGTATGCGGGGGCCAACTACGAGCAGTACTTC,CASSLKYAGANYEQYF
TRBJ1-6,NA,TRBV5-4,NA,TGTGCCAGCAGCTTGTGGGGGGTGTCCTATAATTCACCCCTCCACTTT,CASSLWGVSYNSPLHF
TRBJ2-7,NA,TRBV5-1,NA,TGCGCCAGCAGCTCCGCCGGCGAGCAGTACTTC,CASSSAGEQYF
TRBJ1-5,NA,TRBV2,NA,TGTGCCAGCAGGGGAGATAGCAATCAGCCCCAGCATTTT,CASRGDSNQPQHF
TRBJ1-5,NA,TRBV5-1,NA,TGCGCCAGCAGCCTGGACAGTCCCAATCAGCCCCAGCATTTT,CASSLDSPNQPQHF
TRBJ1-6,TRBD1,TRBV28,NA,TGTGCCAGCAGCGCGGGACAGGATCGCGGACCCCTCCACTTT,CASSAGQDRGPLHF
TRBJ1-5,NA,TRBV19,NA,TGTGCCAGTAGTGAACACAAAACCAGCAATCAGCCCCAGCATTTT,CASSEHKTSNQPQHF
TRBJ1-4,NA,TRBV7-6,once,TGTGCCAGCAGCCGGGGAGCAACTAATGAAAAACTGTTTTTT,CASSRGATNEKLFF